The 22 T cell receptor beta chains below all came from one sample that was sequenced in a study of OX40 agonist ivuxolimab in advanced cancers. Using immunoSEQ multiplex PCR, the repertoire was profiled, and TCRdb retains in-frame clones only, with some absent. Here the sample spans 65,000 to 100,000 clones, approximately 86% being singletons. This material consisted of CD4+ or CD8+ T cells sorted from blood, taken in a trial of the OX40 agonist ivuxolimab. The source of these receptors is an adult with an advanced solid tumor such as melanoma, head and neck, liver or kidney cancer.

V and J are TRBV4-2 and TRBJ1-4; tentative D call: TRBD1 (5 bases). Germline V gene sequence: CDR1 LGHNA, CDR2 YNFKEQ. The CDR3 sequence is 16 residues long. Trimming took 3 bases from V and 0 from J, leaving 11 bases between them. The CDR3 here is CASSHQGDATNEKLFF. DNA for the CDR3: TGTGCCAGCAGCCACCAAGGGGATGCAACTAATGAAAAACTGTTTTTT.

The chain has TRBV30 and TRBJ2-5; no clear D. The better agreement between TRBJ2-7 and the DNA end casts doubt on the J call. The germline V gene has CDR1 GTSNPN and CDR2 SVGIG (reference sequence). CDR3 length equals 11 residues. The CDR3 spells CAWSQSHEQYF. For the CDR3, the DNA is TGTGCCTGGTCACAGTCCCACGAGCAGTACTTC.

The rearrangement joins TRBV11-1 to TRBJ2-2; D is unclear. CDR3 size: 12 residues. CDR1 and CDR2 from the germline V gene are SGHAT and FQDESV (reference sequence). Trimming cost V 1 base and J 9 bases, with 6 bases left between them. CDR3 coding DNA: TGTGCCAGCAGCTTAGGCGTTCGGGAGCTGTTTTTT. This gives the protein CASSLGVRELFF.

The CDR3 region has the DNA TGCGCCAGCAGCCAGGGACTAGTAAGAGGCGAGCAGTACTTC. Translating gives CASSQGLVRGEQYF. This chain uses TRBV4-1 with TRBJ2-7, with 8 bases aligning to TRBD2. The V gene's germline CDR1 is MGHRA and CDR2 YSYEKL. The CDR3 loop spans 14 amino acids. Trimming cost V 3 bases and J 6 bases; bases outside gene matches: 7.

The V and J genes are TRBV28 and TRBJ2-1; tentatively, D is TRBD1 (5 bases). The CDR3 is 13 residues long. Trimming removed 8 bases from V and 4 bases from J, with 12 bases in between. Looked up from germline, CDR1 is MDHEN and CDR2 is SYDVKM. CDR3 DNA: TGTGCCAGCGTCGATCAGGGATACAATGAGCAGTTCTTC. This codes for CASVDQGYNEQFF.

The genes are TRBV6-1 and TRBJ2-7; maybe TRBD2 (5 bases). CDR1 and CDR2 from the germline V gene are MNHNS and SASEGT. With 4 bases removed from V and 6 bases from J, the gap between germline ends came to 10 bases. The CDR3 totals 12 residues. The DNA for the CDR3 is TGTGCCAGCAGTGGAGGACTGGTCGAGCAGTACTTC. Translated, it gives CASSGGLVEQYF.

The chain recombines TRBV4-1 with TRBJ2-7; unclear D gene. Germline-derived CDR1 and CDR2 are MGHRA and YSYEKL. Between the trimmed V and J ends, which lost 2 bases and 2 bases, there was a span of 10 bases. The CDR3 sequence is 14 residues long. As DNA, the CDR3 is TGCGCCAGCAGCCAACTCGGCGAGGCCTACGAGCAGTACTTC. Protein: CASSQLGEAYEQYF.

This clone was found once. V usage is TRBV11-2 and J usage is TRBJ1-4, with D unresolved. From germline, CDR1 is SGHAT and CDR2 FQNNGV. The CDR3 sequence is 15 residues long. V was pared by 4 bases and J by 10 bases, with 19 bases between. CDR3 in DNA: TGTGCCAGCAGCTCTCCACGGACGGGCATAGGAAAACTGTTTTTT. Its protein product is CASSSPRTGIGKLFF.

V usage is TRBV28 and J usage is TRBJ2-1; possible D gene TRBD1, 6 bases. This CDR3 is built from 14 residues. V lost 5 bases to trimming and J lost 6 bases, with 14 bases between them. Germline CDR1 and CDR2: MDHEN and SYDVKM. In nucleotides, the CDR3 is TGTGCCAGCAGTCCTCAGACAGGTTTCAATGAGCAGTTCTTC. This encodes CASSPQTGFNEQFF. The full variable domain, with the rest looked up from reference TRBV28 and TRBJ2-1, is DVKVTQSSRYLVKRTGEKVFLECVQDMDHENMFWYRQDPGLGLRLIYFSYDVKMKEKGDIPEGYSVSREKKERFSLILESASTNQTSMYLCASSPQTGFNEQFFGPGTRLTVL.

This chain joins TRBV7-2 and TRBJ2-5; 7 bases map to TRBD2. Judging by the DNA end, TRBJ2-7 fits better; the J call may be wrong. The germline gives CDR1 SGHTA, CDR2 FQGNSA. The CDR3 consists of 15 residues. Here the CDR3 reads CASSLVGGRLDEQYF. The CDR3 DNA reads as TGTGCCAGCAGCTTAGTGGGCGGGAGACTTGACGAGCAGTACTTC.

The V and J genes are TRBV11-2 and TRBJ1-2, with TRBD1 as a possible D gene (5 bases). Trimming left V 5 bases short and J 11 bases short, with 15 bases between. The length of the CDR3 is 12 residues. Germline V gives CDR1 SGHAT, CDR2 FQNNGV. CDR3 DNA: TGTGCCAGCAGCCTGTTTGGGGGTTCGTACACCTTC. Protein: CASSLFGGSYTF.

The J gene is TRBJ2-5, the V gene TRBV11-2; no clear D gene. The DNA end favors TRBJ2-7, so the J call may be wrong. The CDR3 is 11 amino acids. Germline CDR1 reads SGHAT; CDR2 reads FQNNGV. The CDR3 nucleotides read TGTGCCAGCAGCTACGGAGTCGAGCAGTACTTC. It specifies CASSYGVEQYF.

The V call is TRBV6-1, the J call TRBJ2-7, with D hard to call. CDR3 size: 13 residues. Trimming left V 7 bases short and J 9 bases short, with 19 bases between. Germline V gene sequence: CDR1 MNHNS, CDR2 SASEGT. The CDR3 region is CASNLLGQTGQYF. CDR3 DNA sequence: TGTGCCAGCAATCTTCTCGGCCAGACTGGGCAGTACTTC.

The gene calls are TRBV27 and TRBJ2-5; TRBD1 might be the D (6 bases). With 4 bases removed from V and 3 bases from J, the gap between germline ends came to 21 bases. The germline CDR1 and CDR2 sequences are MNHEY and SMNVEV (reference sequence). The CDR3 is made up of 17 amino acids. The CDR3: CASSYRSTGTIKETQYF. DNA for the CDR3: TGTGCCAGCAGTTACAGAAGTACCGGGACAATAAAAGAGACCCAGTACTTC.

The chain joins TRBV5-4 to TRBJ2-7; a possible D gene is TRBD1 (6 bases). The CDR3 has 14 residues. Trimming pared 4 bases from V and 1 base from J, leaving 12 bases between. The germline V gene has CDR1 SGHNT and CDR2 YYREEE (reference sequence). CDR3 region: CASSLLTGSYEQYF. The CDR3 DNA follows: TGTGCCAGCAGCCTACTGACAGGATCCTACGAGCAGTACTTC.

The rearrangement links TRBV18 to TRBJ2-4; D is uncertain. Germline lookup yields CDR1 KGHSH and CDR2 LQKENI. CDR3 length equals 16 residues. V was clipped by 3 bases and J by 0 bases, with 12 bases between them. CDR3 amino acids: CASSPSSFLAKNIQYF. The DNA for the CDR3 is TGTGCCAGCTCACCCTCTTCCTTCCTAGCCAAAAACATTCAGTACTTC.

Only a few counts were recorded for this clone. The chain couples TRBV4-3 to TRBJ2-3; D call uncertain. V lost 0 bases, J lost 4 bases, and 5 bases lay in between. The CDR3 has 13 amino acids. CDR1 is LGHNA and CDR2 is YSLEER in the germline V gene. CDR3 sequence (DNA): TGCGCCAGCAGCCAAGATACTCCAGATACGCAGTATTTT. This translates into CASSQDTPDTQYF.

J is TRBJ2-3 and V is TRBV4-1; TRBD1 or TRBD2 may be the D gene (5 bases each). The V end lost 3 bases, the J end lost 2 bases, and 9 bases lay between the germline ends. This CDR3 region has 14 residues. CDR1 MGHRA and CDR2 YSYEKL come from the germline V gene. The CDR3 DNA reads as TGCGCCAGCAGCCAGACAGCGGACACAGATACGCAGTATTTT. Translating it yields CASSQTADTDTQYF.

In the case of this clone: The junction departs from the called germline gene at one end, perhaps through a read error. Other DNA sequences from this sample encode an identical CDR3 as well. J is TRBJ1-4 and V is TRBV7-2; D remains unclear. Germline V lookup: CDR1 SGHTA, CDR2 FQGNSA. The CDR3 runs to 13 residues. The CDR3 reads CASSLEGWGRAFF. DNA of the CDR3: TGCGCCAGCAGCTTAGAGGGTTGGGGTAGGGCGTTTTTT. The full variable domain, in which reference TRBV7-2 and TRBJ1-4 provide the parts outside the CDR3, is GAGVSQSPSNKVTEKGKDVELRCDPISGHTALYWYRQSLGQGLEFLIYFQGNSAPDKSGLPSDRFSAERTGGSVSTLTIQRTQQEDSAVYLCASSLEGWGRAFFGSGTQLSVL.

This chain links TRBV7-2 with TRBJ2-7, with no clear D. Trimming cost V 6 bases and J 6 bases, with 15 bases left between them. CDR1 and CDR2 (germline): SGHTA, FQGNSA. The CDR3 loop spans 13 amino acids. The CDR3 DNA is TGTGCCAGCAGGTTTGGTAGGGAATCCGAGCAGTACTTC. Encoded protein: CASRFGRESEQYF. The whole variable domain, filled in from reference TRBV7-2 and TRBJ2-7, reads GAGVSQSPSNKVTEKGKDVELRCDPISGHTALYWYRQSLGQGLEFLIYFQGNSAPDKSGLPSDRFSAERTGGSVSTLTIQRTQQEDSAVYLCASRFGRESEQYFGPGTRLTVT.

A word on this clone: The same CDR3 arises from other DNA sequences in this sample as well. J is TRBJ2-7 and V is TRBV5-6, with D perhaps given as TRBD1 or TRBD2 (5 bases each). CDR3 size: 12 residues. Germline V gene data show CDR1 as SGHDT and CDR2 as YYEEEE. V was trimmed by 3 bases and J by 5 bases, leaving 9 bases between them. DNA of the CDR3: TGTGCCAGCAGCTCCGGGACCCACGAGCAGTACTTC. Amino acids: CASSSGTHEQYF.

This rearrangement joins TRBV9 to TRBJ2-5; D is ambiguous. Germline assignment: CDR1 SGDLS and CDR2 YYNGEE. The CDR3 runs 13 residues. Trimming took 4 bases from V and 3 from J, leaving 10 bases between them. The CDR3 DNA is TGTGCCAGCAGCCCGAACAGTGAAGAGACCCAGTACTTC. It yields the protein CASSPNSEETQYF.